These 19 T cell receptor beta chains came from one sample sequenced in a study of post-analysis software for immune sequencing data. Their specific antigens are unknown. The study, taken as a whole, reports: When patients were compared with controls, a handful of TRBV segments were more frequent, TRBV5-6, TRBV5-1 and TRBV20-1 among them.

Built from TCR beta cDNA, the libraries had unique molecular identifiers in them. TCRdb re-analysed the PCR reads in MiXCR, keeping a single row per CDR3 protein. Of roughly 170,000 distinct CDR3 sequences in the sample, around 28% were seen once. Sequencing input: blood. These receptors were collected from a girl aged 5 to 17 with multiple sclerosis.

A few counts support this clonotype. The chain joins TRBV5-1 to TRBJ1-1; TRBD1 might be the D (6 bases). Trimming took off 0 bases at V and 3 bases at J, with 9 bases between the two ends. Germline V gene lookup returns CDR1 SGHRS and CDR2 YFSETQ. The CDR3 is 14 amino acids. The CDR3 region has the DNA TGCGCCAGCAGCTTGGGACAGGTCGACACTGAAGCTTTCTTT. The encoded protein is CASSLGQVDTEAFF.

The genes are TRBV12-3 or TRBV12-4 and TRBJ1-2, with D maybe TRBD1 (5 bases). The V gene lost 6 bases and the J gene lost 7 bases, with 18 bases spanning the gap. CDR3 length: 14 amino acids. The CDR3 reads CASRLTGRGTGYTF. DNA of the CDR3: TGTGCCAGCAGACTAACGGGACGGGGAACTGGCTACACCTTC.

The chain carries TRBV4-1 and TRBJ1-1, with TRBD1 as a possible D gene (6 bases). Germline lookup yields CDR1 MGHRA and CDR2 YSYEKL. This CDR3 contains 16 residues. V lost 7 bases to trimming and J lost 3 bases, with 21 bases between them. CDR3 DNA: TGCGCCAGCATAAAAACTCGGGGGGCCATGGACACTGAAGCTTTCTTT. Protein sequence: CASIKTRGAMDTEAFF.

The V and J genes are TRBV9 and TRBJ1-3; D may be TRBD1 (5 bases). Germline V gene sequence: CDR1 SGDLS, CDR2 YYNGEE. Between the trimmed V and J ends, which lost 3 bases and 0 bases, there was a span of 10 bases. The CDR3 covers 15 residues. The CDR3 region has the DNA TGTGCCAGCAGCGCCGGGACGGCCTCTGGAAACACCATATATTTT. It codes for CASSAGTASGNTIYF.

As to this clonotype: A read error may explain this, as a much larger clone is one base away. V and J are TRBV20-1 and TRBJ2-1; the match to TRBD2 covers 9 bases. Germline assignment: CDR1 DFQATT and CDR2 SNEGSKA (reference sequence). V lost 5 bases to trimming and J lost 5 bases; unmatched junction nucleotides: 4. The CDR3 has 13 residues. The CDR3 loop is CSACLAGNNEQFF. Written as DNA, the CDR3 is TGCAGTGCTTGCCTAGCGGGAAACAATGAGCAGTTCTTC.

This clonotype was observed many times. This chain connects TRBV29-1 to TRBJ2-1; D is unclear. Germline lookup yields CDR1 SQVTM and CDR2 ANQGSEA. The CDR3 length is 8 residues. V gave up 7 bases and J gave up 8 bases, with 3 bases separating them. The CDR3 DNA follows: TGCAGCGACGATGAGCAGTTCTTC. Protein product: CSDDEQFF.

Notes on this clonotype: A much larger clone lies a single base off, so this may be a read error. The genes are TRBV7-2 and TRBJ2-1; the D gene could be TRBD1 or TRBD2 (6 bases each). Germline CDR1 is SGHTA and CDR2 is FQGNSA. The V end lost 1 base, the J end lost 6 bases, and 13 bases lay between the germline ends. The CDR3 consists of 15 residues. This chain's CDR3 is CASSLEQGGLNEQFF. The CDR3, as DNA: TGTGCCAGCAGCTTAGAACAGGGAGGTCTCAATGAGCAGTTCTTC.

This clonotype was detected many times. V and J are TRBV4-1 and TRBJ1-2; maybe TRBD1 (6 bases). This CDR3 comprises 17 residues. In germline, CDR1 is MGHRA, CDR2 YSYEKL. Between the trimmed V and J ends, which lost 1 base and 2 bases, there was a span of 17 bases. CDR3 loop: CASSQVLRQGTNYGYTF. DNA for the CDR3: TGCGCCAGCAGCCAAGTCCTAAGGCAGGGGACGAACTATGGCTACACCTTC.

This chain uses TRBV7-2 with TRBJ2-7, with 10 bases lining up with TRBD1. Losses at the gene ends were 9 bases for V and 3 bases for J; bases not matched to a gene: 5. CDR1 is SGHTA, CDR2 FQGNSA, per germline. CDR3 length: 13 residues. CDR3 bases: TGTGCCAGTACGCGGACAGGGGGCTACGAGCAGTACTTC. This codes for CASTRTGGYEQYF.

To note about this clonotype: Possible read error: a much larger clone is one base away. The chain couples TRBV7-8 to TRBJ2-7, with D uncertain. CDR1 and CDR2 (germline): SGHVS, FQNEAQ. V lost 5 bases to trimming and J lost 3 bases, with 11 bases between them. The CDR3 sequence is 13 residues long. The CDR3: CASSQDALYEQYF. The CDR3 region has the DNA TGTGCCAGCAGCCAGGACGCCCTCTACGAGCAGTACTTC.

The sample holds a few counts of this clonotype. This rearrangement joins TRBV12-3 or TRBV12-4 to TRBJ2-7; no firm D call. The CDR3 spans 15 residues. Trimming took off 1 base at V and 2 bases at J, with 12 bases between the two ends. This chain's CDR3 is CASSLGAVGAYEQYF. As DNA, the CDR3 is TGTGCCAGCAGTTTAGGAGCAGTTGGGGCCTACGAGCAGTACTTC.

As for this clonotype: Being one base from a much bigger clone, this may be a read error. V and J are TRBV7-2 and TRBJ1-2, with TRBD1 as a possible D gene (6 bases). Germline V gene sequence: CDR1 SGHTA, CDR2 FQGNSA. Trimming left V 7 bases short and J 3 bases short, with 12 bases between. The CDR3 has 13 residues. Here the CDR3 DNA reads TGTGCCAGCAAGGCATACAGGGACTATGGCTACACCTTC. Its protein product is CASKAYRDYGYTF.

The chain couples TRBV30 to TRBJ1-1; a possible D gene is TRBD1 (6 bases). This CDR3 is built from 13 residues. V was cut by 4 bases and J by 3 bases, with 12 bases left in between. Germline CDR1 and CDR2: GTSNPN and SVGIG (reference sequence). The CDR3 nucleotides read TGTGCCTGGAATCGGGGGGCAGACACTGAAGCTTTCTTT. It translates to CAWNRGADTEAFF.

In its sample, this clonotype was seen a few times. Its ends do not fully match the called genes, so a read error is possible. The CDR3, as DNA: TGTGCCATCGGTGAGTCGGGCGGGAGGTCCGGTTCAGATACGCAGTATTTT. Encoded protein: CAIGESGGRSGSDTQYF. The chain carries TRBV10-3 and TRBJ2-3, with 8 bases identical to TRBD2. Germline values: CDR1 ENHRY, CDR2 SYGVKD. The CDR3 is 17 amino acids.

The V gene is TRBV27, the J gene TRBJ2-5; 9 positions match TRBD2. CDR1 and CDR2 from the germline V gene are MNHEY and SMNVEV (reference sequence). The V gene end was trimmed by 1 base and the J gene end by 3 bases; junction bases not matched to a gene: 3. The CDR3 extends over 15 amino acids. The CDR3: CASSLLTSGKETQYF. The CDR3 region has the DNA TGTGCCAGCAGTTTATTGACTAGCGGAAAAGAGACCCAGTACTTC.

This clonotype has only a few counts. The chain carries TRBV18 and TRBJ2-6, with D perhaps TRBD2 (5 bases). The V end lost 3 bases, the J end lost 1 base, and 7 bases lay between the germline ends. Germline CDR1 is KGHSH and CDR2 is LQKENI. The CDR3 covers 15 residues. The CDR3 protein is CASSPEVSGANVLTF. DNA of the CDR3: TGTGCCAGCTCACCGGAGGTATCTGGGGCCAACGTCCTGACTTTC. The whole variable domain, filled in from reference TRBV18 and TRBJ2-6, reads NAGVMQNPRHLVRRRGQEARLRCSPMKGHSHVYWYRQLPEEGLKFMVYLQKENIIDESGMPKERFSAEFPKEGPSILRIQQVVRGDSAAYFCASSPEVSGANVLTFGAGSRLTVL.

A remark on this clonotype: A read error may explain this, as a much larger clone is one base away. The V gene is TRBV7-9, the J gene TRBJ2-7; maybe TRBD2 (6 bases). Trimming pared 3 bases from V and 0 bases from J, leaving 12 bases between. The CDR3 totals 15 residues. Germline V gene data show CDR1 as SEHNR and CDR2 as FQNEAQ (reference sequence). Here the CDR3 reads CASSFLGGDSYEQYF. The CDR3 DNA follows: TGTGCCAGCAGCTTTTTAGGCGGGGACTCCTACGAGCAGTACTTC.

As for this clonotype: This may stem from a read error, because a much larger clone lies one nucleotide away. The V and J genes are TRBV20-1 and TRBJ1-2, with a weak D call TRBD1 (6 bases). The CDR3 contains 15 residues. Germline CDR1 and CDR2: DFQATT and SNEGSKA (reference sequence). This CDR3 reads CSAFPQGRGGYGSTF. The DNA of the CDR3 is TGCAGTGCTTTCCCCCAGGGGAGGGGCGGCTATGGCTCCACCTTC.

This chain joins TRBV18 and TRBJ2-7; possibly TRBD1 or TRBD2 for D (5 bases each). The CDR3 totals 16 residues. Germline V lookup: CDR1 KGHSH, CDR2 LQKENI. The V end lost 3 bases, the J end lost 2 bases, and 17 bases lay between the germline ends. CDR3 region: CASSPPSGTGPYEQYF. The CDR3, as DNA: TGTGCCAGCTCACCTCCCTCGGGGACGGGCCCCTACGAGCAGTACTTC.